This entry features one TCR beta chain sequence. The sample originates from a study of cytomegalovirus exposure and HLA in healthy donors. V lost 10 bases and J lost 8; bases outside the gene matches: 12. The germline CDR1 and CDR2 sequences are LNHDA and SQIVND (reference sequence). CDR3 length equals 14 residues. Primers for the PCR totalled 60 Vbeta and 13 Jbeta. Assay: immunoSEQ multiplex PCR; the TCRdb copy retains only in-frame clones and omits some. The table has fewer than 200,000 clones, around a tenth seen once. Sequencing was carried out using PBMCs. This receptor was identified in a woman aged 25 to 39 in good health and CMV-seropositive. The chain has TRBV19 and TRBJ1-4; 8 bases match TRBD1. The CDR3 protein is CATTRQGISEKLFF. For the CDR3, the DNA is TGTGCCACCACCCGACAGGGGATCAGCGAAAAACTGTTTTTT.